The 14 T cell receptor beta chains listed next were all sequenced from one sample in a study of blood T cell repertoires in COVID-19. Profiled with immunoSEQ multiplex PCR; TCRdb holds only in-frame clones, not every one. The sample lists 95,000 to 150,000 clones; roughly 90% were seen once. The sample consisted of peripheral blood. The receptor set was obtained from an older woman with COVID-19, enrolled during active disease.

The genes are TRBV29-1 and TRBJ1-2; 12 bases agree with TRBD1. Trimming cost V 4 bases and J 7 bases; bases outside gene matches: 1. Germline V gives CDR1 SQVTM, CDR2 ANQGSEA. This CDR3 is 12 amino acids long. Here the CDR3 DNA reads TGCAGCGTTGGGGACAGGGGGCTTGGCTACACCTTC. It is translated as CSVGDRGLGYTF.

The V call is TRBV5-1, the J call TRBJ1-1; D is perhaps TRBD1 (6 bases). Germline lookup yields CDR1 SGHRS and CDR2 YFSETQ. Trimming cost V 2 bases and J 6 bases, with 14 bases left between them. CDR3 length: 14 amino acids. The CDR3 protein is CASSFIQGRAEAFF. CDR3 bases: TGCGCCAGCAGCTTCATACAGGGAAGGGCTGAAGCTTTCTTT.

The J gene is TRBJ1-4, the V gene TRBV7-2, with D tentatively TRBD1 (6 bases). V lost 2 bases, J lost 5 bases, and 9 bases lay in between. From germline, CDR1 is SGHTA and CDR2 FQGNSA. This CDR3 spans 14 amino acids. The CDR3 reads CASSLRQGNEKLFF. In DNA form, the CDR3 reads TGTGCCAGCAGCTTAAGGCAGGGGAATGAAAAACTGTTTTTT.

The chain couples TRBV10-1 to TRBJ2-7; no definite D call. Trimming stripped 0 bases from V and 3 bases from J, with 18 bases between. This CDR3 has 17 residues. Germline-derived CDR1 and CDR2 are WNHNN and SYGVQD (reference sequence). The CDR3: CASSESTLRRRNYEQYF. The CDR3, as DNA: TGCGCCAGCAGTGAGTCGACTCTGCGCCGGAGAAACTACGAGCAGTACTTC.

The V call is TRBV4-2, the J call TRBJ1-1; no clear D. CDR1 and CDR2 (germline): LGHNA, YNFKEQ. V was clipped by 2 bases and J by 0 bases, with 7 bases between them. The length of the CDR3 is 14 residues. CDR3: CASSQPLLNTEAFF. The CDR3 nucleotides read TGTGCCAGCAGCCAACCCCTCTTGAACACTGAAGCTTTCTTT.

The rearrangement joins TRBV6-1 to TRBJ1-5, with 9 positions matching TRBD1. In germline, CDR1 is MNHNS, CDR2 SASEGT. Losses at the gene ends were 4 bases for V and 5 bases for J; bases not matched to a gene: 12. CDR3 size: 17 residues. CDR3 in amino acids: CASSAPGGTGNDQPQHF. As DNA, the CDR3 is TGTGCCAGCAGTGCCCCGGGGGGGACAGGGAACGATCAGCCCCAGCATTTT.

This clone was recorded once. No DNA is shown, since the ends of the CDR3 on it are uncertain; the CDR3 is the one TCRdb lists. V usage is TRBV11-3 and J usage is TRBJ2-2; the D call in the table, TRBD2, was not verified against the DNA. The CDR3 is 15 residues long, ends included. The germline CDR1 and CDR2 sequences are SGHNT and YENEEA. The CDR3: CASSLGTFGAGELFF.

This clone was observed a single time. The DNA of the CDR3 is TGTGCCAGCAGCCCACCGACAGGGATCACAGATACGCAGTATTTT. It is translated as CASSPPTGITDTQYF. The chain is built from TRBV28 and TRBJ2-3; TRBD1 agrees at 7 bases. CDR1 and CDR2 (germline): MDHEN, SYDVKM. The CDR3 contains 15 residues. The V segment lost 6 bases and the J segment 2 bases; nucleotides outside the gene matches: 8.

V and J are TRBV4-3 and TRBJ1-6, with TRBD1 matching 8 bases. Per germline, CDR1 LGHNA and CDR2 YSLEER. The CDR3 length is 15 residues. Germline trimming cut 4 bases from V and 5 bases from J; bases unmatched to any gene: 4. CDR3 sequence: CASSRTGQNNSPLHF. In DNA, the CDR3 is TGCGCCAGCAGCCGGACAGGGCAAAATAATTCACCCCTCCACTTT.

The V and J genes are TRBV7-2 and TRBJ2-2; 7 bases are shared with TRBD1. V shed 5 bases and J 0 bases; nucleotides not matched to a gene: 6. The germline gives CDR1 SGHTA, CDR2 FQGNSA. This CDR3 spans 16 amino acids. The DNA for the CDR3 is TGTGCCAGCAGCACGACCGGGACAGCGAACACCGGGGAGCTGTTTTTT. Amino acid sequence: CASSTTGTANTGELFF.

The V and J genes are TRBV24-1 and TRBJ2-2; D call uncertain. The CDR3 contains 14 residues. Germline V gives CDR1 KGHDR, CDR2 SFDVKD. Trimming took 5 bases from V and 2 from J, leaving 8 bases between them. The DNA for the CDR3 is TGTGCCACCAGTGCCACACGTAACACCGGGGAGCTGTTTTTT. Protein product: CATSATRNTGELFF.

V and J are TRBV6-1 and TRBJ1-2; possible D gene TRBD1, 6 bases. The CDR3 sequence is 15 residues long. V lost 0 bases and J 6 bases, leaving 14 bases between the germline ends. Germline V gives CDR1 MNHNS, CDR2 SASEGT. CDR3 protein: CASSEARNRVDGYTF. CDR3 nucleotide sequence: TGTGCCAGCAGTGAAGCGCGGAACAGGGTGGATGGCTACACCTTC.

V and J are TRBV30 and TRBJ2-7, with unresolved D. Per germline, CDR1 GTSNPN and CDR2 SVGIG (reference sequence). The CDR3 runs to 11 residues. The CDR3 nucleotides read TGTGTAATACAGTTAACCTACGAGCAGTACTTC. Encoded protein: CVIQLTYEQYF. The full variable domain, its missing parts supplied by reference TRBV30 and TRBJ2-7, is SQTIHQWPATLVQPVGSPLSLECTVEGTSNPNLYWYRQAAGRGLQLLFYSVGIGQISSEVPQNLSASRPQDRQFILSSKKLLLSDSGFYLCVIQLTYEQYFGPGTRLTVT.

V and J are TRBV6-1 and TRBJ1-6; unclear D gene. The CDR3 runs 13 residues. V lost 1 base, J lost 8 bases, and 6 bases lay in between. Germline-derived CDR1 and CDR2 are MNHNS and SASEGT. The CDR3 sequence: CASSEVRDSPLHF. The CDR3 DNA reads as TGTGCCAGCAGTGAAGTTCGGGATTCACCCCTCCACTTT.